Shown below are 32 T cell receptor beta chains from a single sample sequenced in a study of cytomegalovirus exposure and HLA in healthy donors. Both 60 Vbeta primers and 13 Jbeta primers went into the PCR. Sequenced by immunoSEQ multiplex PCR; TCRdb stores in-frame clones only, minus some. The sample has tens of thousands of clones; approximately 69% are singletons. Source material: PBMCs. These receptors originate from a woman aged 50 to 65 in good health and CMV-seropositive.

The chain carries TRBV10-3 and TRBJ1-1; no definite D call. Trimming shortened V by 2 bases and J by 1 base, and 5 bases separated the two germline ends. Germline V gene data show CDR1 as ENHRY and CDR2 as SYGVKD. The CDR3 spans 13 residues. CDR3 DNA sequence: TGTGCCATCAGTGAGAATAGGAACACTGAAGCTTTCTTT. It translates to CAISENRNTEAFF.

V is TRBV7-6 and J is TRBJ2-1, with 10 bases identical to TRBD2. The CDR3 runs 16 residues. In germline, CDR1 is SGHVS, CDR2 FNYEAQ. V gave up 0 bases and J gave up 8 bases; unmatched junction bases: 7. The CDR3 loop is CASSLAQRGGRDEQFF. In nucleotides, the CDR3 is TGTGCCAGCAGCTTAGCCCAGCGGGGGGGCCGGGATGAGCAGTTCTTC.

J is TRBJ2-2 and V is TRBV11-2; possibly TRBD2 for D (7 bases). The germline CDR1 and CDR2 sequences are SGHAT and FQNNGV. The CDR3 runs to 16 residues. V gave up 7 bases and J gave up 6 bases, with 21 bases separating them. The CDR3 sequence: CASIPGGARGSGELFF. The CDR3 DNA reads TGTGCCAGCATCCCTGGGGGGGCGAGGGGGTCCGGGGAGCTGTTTTTT. Variable domain in full (rest from reference TRBV11-2 and TRBJ2-2): EAGVAQSPRYKIIEKRQSVAFWCNPISGHATLYWYQQILGQGPKLLIQFQNNGVVDDSQLPKDRFSAERLKGVDSTLKIQPAKLEDSAVYLCASIPGGARGSGELFFGEGSRLTVL.

This chain links TRBV29-1 with TRBJ2-2, with no clear D. V was cut by 5 bases and J by 2 bases, with 9 bases left in between. The CDR3 runs to 13 residues. The germline gives CDR1 SQVTM, CDR2 ANQGSEA. The CDR3 protein is CSVTALNTGELFF. For the CDR3, the DNA is TGCAGCGTTACTGCCCTTAACACCGGGGAGCTGTTTTTT.

The V and J genes are TRBV19 and TRBJ1-2; unclear D gene. This CDR3 has 12 amino acids. Germline V gene data show CDR1 as LNHDA and CDR2 as SQIVND (reference sequence). V gave up 9 bases and J gave up 4 bases, with 12 bases separating them. The CDR3 DNA reads TGTGCCAGCACTTATACCGGCTATGGCTACACCTTC. Its protein is CASTYTGYGYTF.

The V gene is TRBV29-1, the J gene TRBJ2-2, with TRBD2 as a possible D gene (6 bases). Germline CDR1 and CDR2: SQVTM and ANQGSEA. V was pared by 3 bases and J by 4 bases, with 12 bases between. This CDR3 region has 14 residues. CDR3 residues: CSVDGGWGTGELFF. CDR3 nucleotides: TGCAGCGTTGATGGGGGGTGGGGCACCGGGGAGCTGTTTTTT.

This clone was seen a few times. This chain uses TRBV7-9 with TRBJ2-2; 8 bases fit TRBD2. The CDR3 runs to 16 residues. J gave up 8 bases and V 3 bases, and 11 bases lay outside the gene matches. Germline CDR1 and CDR2: SEHNR and FQNEAQ (reference sequence). Written as DNA, the CDR3 is TGTGCCAGCAGCTTCCCCGGGACTAGTGTGGCGGGGGAGCTGTTTTTT. Amino acid sequence: CASSFPGTSVAGELFF.

This clone was counted only a few times. V and J are TRBV4-3 and TRBJ2-1; D unclear. Germline CDR1 is LGHNA and CDR2 is YSLEER. CDR3 size: 15 residues. Trimming cost V 1 base and J 0 bases, with 7 bases left between them. The CDR3 nucleotides are TGCGCCAGCAGCCAAGGACATAGCTCCTACAATGAGCAGTTCTTC. Protein product: CASSQGHSSYNEQFF.

This rearrangement joins TRBV9 to TRBJ2-1, with D maybe TRBD2 (6 bases). The length of the CDR3 is 14 residues. V gave up 4 bases and J gave up 11 bases, with 19 bases separating them. From germline, CDR1 is SGDLS and CDR2 YYNGEE. In DNA form, the CDR3 reads TGTGCCAGCAGCTATGAGACCGGGACTCCCAAGCAGTTCTTC. Amino acids: CASSYETGTPKQFF.

This clone was found many times. Here the CDR3 reads CASSGTGESSYNSPLHF. In DNA form, the CDR3 reads TGTGCCAGCAGTGGAACAGGGGAGAGCTCCTATAATTCACCCCTCCACTTT. The V and J genes are TRBV6-1 and TRBJ1-6; 7 nucleotides align to TRBD1. Germline-derived CDR1 and CDR2 are MNHNS and SASEGT. The CDR3 consists of 17 residues. The V segment lost 4 bases and the J segment 0 bases; nucleotides outside the gene matches: 6.

The chain links TRBV27 to TRBJ2-3; 12 bases match TRBD2. V lost 5 bases and J lost 4; bases outside the gene matches: 7. CDR1 MNHEY and CDR2 SMNVEV come from the germline V gene (reference sequence). CDR3 length equals 16 residues. The CDR3 sequence: CASSLLLAGGPDTQYF. Written as DNA, the CDR3 is TGTGCCAGCAGTCTCCTTCTAGCGGGGGGGCCAGATACGCAGTATTTT.

This chain connects TRBV19 to TRBJ2-7; perhaps TRBD2 as D (6 bases). V was cut by 3 bases and J by 2 bases, with 14 bases left in between. The CDR3 length is 15 residues. CDR1 is LNHDA, CDR2 SQIVND, per germline (reference sequence). CDR3 bases: TGTGCCAGTAGTATTTACCGGGGGAGGACCTACGAGCAGTACTTC. Encoded protein: CASSIYRGRTYEQYF.

V is TRBV6-1 and J is TRBJ2-1; a possible D gene is TRBD1 (5 bases). This CDR3 is 15 amino acids long. Trimming took off 6 bases at V and 7 bases at J, with 19 bases between the two ends. The germline CDR1 and CDR2 sequences are MNHNS and SASEGT. The CDR3 nucleotides read TGTGCCAGCAGCGGCGCCATGGCAGGGAATAATGAGCAGTTCTTC. This codes for CASSGAMAGNNEQFF.

This clone was counted only a few times. V and J are TRBV5-6 and TRBJ2-3; possible D gene TRBD2, 5 bases. Germline V gene sequence: CDR1 SGHDT, CDR2 YYEEEE. The CDR3 is 13 amino acids. V was clipped by 7 bases and J by 2 bases, with 11 bases between them. CDR3 sequence reads: CASGGLITDTQYF. In DNA form, the CDR3 reads TGTGCCAGCGGTGGACTCATCACAGATACGCAGTATTTT.

The rearrangement links TRBV28 to TRBJ2-3, with 9 bases aligning to TRBD1. This CDR3 contains 15 residues. Germline values: CDR1 MDHEN, CDR2 SYDVKM. V lost 8 bases and J lost 5; bases outside the gene matches: 11. The CDR3 here is CASRPPQGAEDTQYF. The CDR3 DNA follows: TGTGCCAGCCGCCCTCCACAGGGGGCCGAAGATACGCAGTATTTT.

The CDR3 sequence is CASRIRNTEAFF. In DNA form, the CDR3 reads TGTGCCAGTAGAATTCGGAACACTGAAGCTTTCTTT. The V and J genes are TRBV19 and TRBJ1-1, with D hard to call. Trimming took 6 bases from V and 1 from J, leaving 6 bases between them. The CDR3 spans 12 residues. Germline CDR1 LNHDA, CDR2 SQIVND (reference sequence).

The chain uses TRBV5-6 and TRBJ1-2, with 8 nucleotides matching TRBD1. V lost 4 bases, J lost 7 bases, and 6 bases stayed unmatched. Germline loops: CDR1 SGHDT, CDR2 YYEEEE. The CDR3 extends over 13 amino acids. CDR3 coding DNA: TGTGCCAGCAGCCCGGGACAGGCAAGTGGCTACACCTTC. Its protein product is CASSPGQASGYTF.

This clone is labeled as medium-sized (0.01 to 0.1%). V gene TRBV5-6 combines with J gene TRBJ2-7, with 7 bases matching TRBD2. Germline V gene data show CDR1 as SGHDT and CDR2 as YYEEEE. Trimming removed 2 bases from V and 2 bases from J; junction bases left unmatched: 4. The CDR3 sequence is 14 residues long. Here the CDR3 DNA reads TGTGCCAGCAGCTTCGGGGGAGGGACCTACGAGCAGTACTTC. Its protein product is CASSFGGGTYEQYF.

Here the CDR3 reads CASSQTLGGVGQETQYF. CDR3 nucleotide sequence: TGTGCCAGCAGTCAAACACTGGGAGGGGTAGGGCAAGAGACCCAGTACTTC. This chain joins TRBV27 and TRBJ2-5; 7 bases map to TRBD2. The trim removed 5 bases at V and 2 bases at J, leaving 14 bases unmatched. This CDR3 is built from 17 residues. Germline V gives CDR1 MNHEY, CDR2 SMNVEV (reference sequence).

The V and J genes are TRBV28 and TRBJ1-1; tentative D call: TRBD1 (5 bases). Trimming removed 2 bases at V and 0 bases at J, with 16 bases between. The CDR3 consists of 17 residues. Per germline, CDR1 MDHEN and CDR2 SYDVKM. As DNA, the CDR3 is TGTGCCAGCAGTTTACCTCGTGACAGACCGATGAACACTGAAGCTTTCTTT. This sequence encodes CASSLPRDRPMNTEAFF.

The chain has TRBV28 and TRBJ1-4; D gene unclear. The CDR3 extends over 13 amino acids. V lost 9 bases, J lost 0 bases, and 8 bases lay in between. The germline V gene has CDR1 MDHEN and CDR2 SYDVKM. The CDR3 protein is CASTSATNEKLFF. Here the CDR3 DNA reads TGTGCCAGTACCAGCGCAACTAATGAAAAACTGTTTTTT.

The rearrangement uses TRBV6-6 and TRBJ2-1; possibly TRBD1 for D (6 bases). Trimming left V 6 bases short and J 0 bases short, with 12 bases between. This CDR3 comprises 15 residues. CDR1 and CDR2 (germline): MNHNY, SVGAGI (reference sequence). CDR3 residues: CASSPQGSSYNEQFF. The CDR3 coding sequence is TGTGCCAGCAGCCCACAGGGTAGCTCCTACAATGAGCAGTTCTTC.

The chain is built from TRBV27 and TRBJ1-5; 10 bases map to TRBD1. Trimming removed 4 bases from V and 4 bases from J; junction bases left unmatched: 4. The V gene's germline CDR1 is MNHEY and CDR2 SMNVEV (reference sequence). The CDR3 has 15 amino acids. The CDR3 DNA follows: TGTGCCAGCAGTTCCCGGGACAGGGGAAATCAGCCCCAGCATTTT. Its protein product is CASSSRDRGNQPQHF.

V usage is TRBV19 and J usage is TRBJ2-3; the match to TRBD2 covers 8 bases. This CDR3 has 15 amino acids. The trim removed 4 bases at V and 2 bases at J, leaving 5 bases unmatched. In germline, CDR1 is LNHDA, CDR2 SQIVND (reference sequence). The CDR3: CASSTIAGYTDTQYF. In DNA, the CDR3 is TGTGCCAGTAGTACAATAGCGGGGTACACAGATACGCAGTATTTT.

In DNA, the CDR3 is TGTGCCAGCCAAAGGGGGGGCGACAACTATGGCTACACCTTC. Translating it yields CASQRGGDNYGYTF. The chain carries TRBV25-1 and TRBJ1-2, with D possibly being TRBD1 (6 bases). The V end lost 8 bases, the J end lost 2 bases, and 15 bases lay between the germline ends. Germline V CDR1 and CDR2: MGHDK, SYGVNS. The CDR3 contains 14 residues.

The genes are TRBV28 and TRBJ2-1; 13 bases are shared with TRBD2. The V gene end was trimmed by 3 bases and the J gene end by 0 bases; junction bases not matched to a gene: 8. This CDR3 contains 19 residues. Germline CDR1 MDHEN, CDR2 SYDVKM. The CDR3 sequence: CASSFRTSGGESSYNEQFF. As DNA, the CDR3 is TGTGCCAGCAGTTTTCGGACTAGCGGGGGTGAAAGCTCCTACAATGAGCAGTTCTTC.

This clone has more than one count but fewer than ten. The J gene is TRBJ1-5, the V gene TRBV6-6, with 7 bases matching TRBD1. The J segment lost 6 bases and the V segment lost 6 bases, leaving 8 bases of the junction unmatched. The germline V gene encodes CDR1 MNHNY and CDR2 SVGAGI (reference sequence). The CDR3 length is 14 residues. Written as DNA, the CDR3 is TGTGCCAGCAGCAAGGGACAGTCCTCTCAGCCCCAGCATTTT. This encodes CASSKGQSSQPQHF.

The chain combines TRBV7-9 with TRBJ1-2; TRBD1 matches 7 bases. Trimming cost V 4 bases and J 4 bases; bases outside gene matches: 6. This CDR3 has 14 residues. The germline V gene encodes CDR1 SEHNR and CDR2 FQNEAQ (reference sequence). The CDR3 bases are TGTGCCAGCAGCTATGCCACAGGGGCCTATGGCTACACCTTC. Residues: CASSYATGAYGYTF. The variable domain in full, with the rest retrieved from reference TRBV7-9 and TRBJ1-2, is DTGVSQNPRHKITKRGQNVTFRCDPISEHNRLYWYRQTLGQGPEFLTYFQNEAQLEKSRLLSDRFSAERPKGSFSTLEIQRTEQGDSAMYLCASSYATGAYGYTFGSGTRLTVV.

The rearrangement uses TRBV7-9 and TRBJ2-5; D is perhaps TRBD2 (5 bases). The length of the CDR3 is 13 residues. Germline CDR1 and CDR2: SEHNR and FQNEAQ (reference sequence). V lost 6 bases and J lost 2, with 10 bases in between. The DNA of the CDR3 is TGTGCCAGCAGTTCAAGGGAGCAAGAGACCCAGTACTTC. The encoded protein is CASSSREQETQYF.

This clone was picked up a small number of times. The gene calls are TRBV10-1 and TRBJ2-7; D is possibly TRBD1 (6 bases). Trimming shortened V by 3 bases and J by 3 bases, and 12 bases separated the two germline ends. There are 14 residues in the CDR3. Germline assignment: CDR1 WNHNN and CDR2 SYGVQD (reference sequence). The CDR3 DNA is TGCGCCAGCAGTGAAGGGATACAGGGCTACGAGCAGTACTTC. This encodes CASSEGIQGYEQYF.

This clone occurred a few times. The rearrangement uses TRBV4-2 and TRBJ1-3; D may be TRBD1 (5 bases). V lost 4 bases and J 0 bases, leaving 19 bases between the germline ends. The CDR3 is 18 residues long. Germline V lookup: CDR1 LGHNA, CDR2 YNFKEQ. The CDR3 region has the DNA TGTGCCAGCAGCCCAGCCACTTACCAGGGAGGCTCTGGAAACACCATATATTTT. Translation: CASSPATYQGGSGNTIYF.

The chain employs TRBV7-6 and TRBJ2-7; 11 nucleotides align to TRBD1. The CDR3 extends over 14 amino acids. Trimming took 5 bases from V and 3 from J; bases not matched to a gene: 3. Germline lookup yields CDR1 SGHVS and CDR2 FNYEAQ. The CDR3 is CASSMGTGGYEQYF. The CDR3 bases are TGTGCCAGCAGCATGGGGACAGGGGGCTACGAGCAGTACTTC.